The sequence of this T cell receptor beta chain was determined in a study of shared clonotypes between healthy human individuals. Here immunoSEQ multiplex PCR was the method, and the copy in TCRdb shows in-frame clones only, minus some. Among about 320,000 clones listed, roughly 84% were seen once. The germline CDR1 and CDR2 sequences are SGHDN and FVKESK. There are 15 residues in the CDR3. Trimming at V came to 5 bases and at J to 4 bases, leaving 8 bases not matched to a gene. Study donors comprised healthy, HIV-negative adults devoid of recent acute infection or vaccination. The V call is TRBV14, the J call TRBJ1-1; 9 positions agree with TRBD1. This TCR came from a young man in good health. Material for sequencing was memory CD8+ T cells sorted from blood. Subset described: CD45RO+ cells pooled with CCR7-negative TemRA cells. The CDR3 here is CASSTRDREGTEAFF. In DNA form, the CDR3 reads TGTGCCAGCAGCACTCGGGACAGGGAGGGCACTGAAGCTTTCTTT. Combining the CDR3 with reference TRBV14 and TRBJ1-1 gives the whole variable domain EAGVTQFPSHSVIEKGQTVTLRCDPISGHDNLYWYRRVMGKEIKFLLHFVKESKQDESGMPNNRFLAERTGGTYSTLKVQPAELEDSGVYFCASSTRDREGTEAFFGQGTRLTVV.